The clone carrying this T cell receptor (beta chain) occurred once. Its specificity is not known. The same CDR3 can be traced to other DNA sequences in this sample. Profiling relied on immunoSEQ multiplex PCR, and the TCRdb table lists in-frame clones only, not all of them. Of 50,000 to 75,000 clones in the sample, about 83% were seen once. Germline CDR1 MNHEY, CDR2 SVGAGI. Trimming shortened V by 6 bases and J by 5 bases, and 6 bases separated the two germline ends. CDR3 length: 11 residues. At cycle 4 day 1, cycle 7 day 1, and baseline, blood was sampled. The data are from a study of OX40 agonist ivuxolimab in advanced cancers. Study-wide context: Ivuxolimab, an agonist antibody against OX40 (CD134), was given to patients. Partial responses occurred in Three dose-escalation patients, one with hepatocellular carcinoma and two with cutaneous melanoma.

Points from the study as a whole: The average count of expanded clones was higher among CD8+ T cells than among CD4+.

This sample comprised CD4+ or CD8+ T cells sorted from blood, obtained in a trial of the OX40 agonist ivuxolimab. The chain recombines TRBV6-5 with TRBJ2-3, with D hard to call. This TCR was recovered from an adult with an advanced solid tumor such as melanoma, head and neck, liver or kidney cancer. CDR3 DNA sequence: TGTGCCAGCAGCTACCTAGATACGCAGTATTTT. Protein product: CASSYLDTQYF.